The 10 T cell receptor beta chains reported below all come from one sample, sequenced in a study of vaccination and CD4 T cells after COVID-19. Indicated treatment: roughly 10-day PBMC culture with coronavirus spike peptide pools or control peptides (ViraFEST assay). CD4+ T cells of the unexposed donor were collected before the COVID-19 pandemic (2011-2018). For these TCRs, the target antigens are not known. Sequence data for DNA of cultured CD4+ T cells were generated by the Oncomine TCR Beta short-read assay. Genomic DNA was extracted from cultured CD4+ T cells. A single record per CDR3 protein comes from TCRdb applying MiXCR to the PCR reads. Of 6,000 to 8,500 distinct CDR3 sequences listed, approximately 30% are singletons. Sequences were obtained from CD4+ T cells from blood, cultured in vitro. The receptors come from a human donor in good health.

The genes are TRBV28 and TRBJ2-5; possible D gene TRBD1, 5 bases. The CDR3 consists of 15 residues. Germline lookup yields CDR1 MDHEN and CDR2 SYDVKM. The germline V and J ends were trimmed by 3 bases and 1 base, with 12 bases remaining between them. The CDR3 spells CASSFRQLIQETQYF. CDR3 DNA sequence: TGTGCCAGCAGTTTCAGACAGCTAATCCAAGAGACCCAGTACTTC.

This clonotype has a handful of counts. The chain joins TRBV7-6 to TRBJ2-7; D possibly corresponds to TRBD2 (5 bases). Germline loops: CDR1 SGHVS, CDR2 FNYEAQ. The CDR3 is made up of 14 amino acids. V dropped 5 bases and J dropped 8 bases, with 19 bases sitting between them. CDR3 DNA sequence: TGTGCCAGCAGCCCCTCACCGGGATCAGTACAGCAGTACTTC. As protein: CASSPSPGSVQQYF.

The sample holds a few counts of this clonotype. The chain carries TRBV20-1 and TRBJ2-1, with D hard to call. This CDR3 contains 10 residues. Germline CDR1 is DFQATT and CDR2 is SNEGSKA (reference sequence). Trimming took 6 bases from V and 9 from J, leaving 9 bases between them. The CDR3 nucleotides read TGCAGTGCCCGAGCCCGTGAGCAGTTCTTC. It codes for CSARAREQFF.

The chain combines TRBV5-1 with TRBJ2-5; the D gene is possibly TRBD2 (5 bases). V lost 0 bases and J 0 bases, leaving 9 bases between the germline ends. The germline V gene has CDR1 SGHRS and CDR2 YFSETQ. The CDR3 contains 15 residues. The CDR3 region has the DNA TGCGCCAGCAGCTTGGCGGGATCACACCAAGAGACCCAGTACTTC. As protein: CASSLAGSHQETQYF.

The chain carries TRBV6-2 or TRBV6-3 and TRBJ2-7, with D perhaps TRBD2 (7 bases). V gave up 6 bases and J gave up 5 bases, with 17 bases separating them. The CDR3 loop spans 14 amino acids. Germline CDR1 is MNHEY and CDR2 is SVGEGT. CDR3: CASSGTRGRNEQYF. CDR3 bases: TGTGCCAGCAGCGGGACGCGGGGGCGCAACGAGCAGTACTTC.

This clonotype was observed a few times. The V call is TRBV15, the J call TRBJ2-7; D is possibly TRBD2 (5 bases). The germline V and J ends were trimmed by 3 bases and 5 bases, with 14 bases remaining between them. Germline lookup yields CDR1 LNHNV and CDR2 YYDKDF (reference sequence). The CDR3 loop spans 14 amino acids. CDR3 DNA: TGTGCCACCAGCAGGGAGGTCCTTCGAGACGAGCAGTACTTC. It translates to CATSREVLRDEQYF.

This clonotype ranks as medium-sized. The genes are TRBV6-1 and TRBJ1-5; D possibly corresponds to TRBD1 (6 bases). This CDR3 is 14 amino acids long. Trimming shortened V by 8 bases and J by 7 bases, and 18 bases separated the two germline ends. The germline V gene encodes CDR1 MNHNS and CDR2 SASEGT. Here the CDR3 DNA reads TGTGCCAGCGCAAGTGAATCAGGGGCCCAGCCCCAGCATTTT. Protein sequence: CASASESGAQPQHF.

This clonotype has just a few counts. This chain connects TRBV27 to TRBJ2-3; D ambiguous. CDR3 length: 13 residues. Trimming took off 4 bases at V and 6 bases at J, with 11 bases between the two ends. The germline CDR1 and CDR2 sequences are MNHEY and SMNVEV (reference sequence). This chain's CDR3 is CASSYHYGDTQYF. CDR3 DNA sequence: TGTGCCAGCAGTTATCATTATGGGGATACGCAGTATTTT.

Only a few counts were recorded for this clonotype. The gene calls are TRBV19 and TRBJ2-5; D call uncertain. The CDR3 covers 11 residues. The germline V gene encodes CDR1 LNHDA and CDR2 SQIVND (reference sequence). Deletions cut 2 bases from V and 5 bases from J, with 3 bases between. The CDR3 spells CASSIMETQYF. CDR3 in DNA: TGTGCCAGTAGTATAATGGAGACCCAGTACTTC.

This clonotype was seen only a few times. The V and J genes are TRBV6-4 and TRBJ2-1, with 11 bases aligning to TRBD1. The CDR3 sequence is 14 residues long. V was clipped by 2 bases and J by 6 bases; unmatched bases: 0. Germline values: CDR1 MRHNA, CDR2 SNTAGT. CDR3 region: CASSDGTGGNEQFF. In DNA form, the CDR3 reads TGTGCCAGCAGTGACGGGACAGGGGGCAATGAGCAGTTCTTC.